Presented here are 10 T cell receptor beta chains from one specimen sequenced in a study of cytomegalovirus exposure and HLA in healthy donors. The primer mix had 60 Vbeta and 13 Jbeta primers. Sequencing was performed with immunoSEQ multiplex PCR; in TCRdb, only in-frame clones are kept and a portion is missing. The top ten hold approximately 2.4% of the sample, which has fewer than 80,000 clones, 70% to 85% seen once. The sequenced material came from PBMCs. These receptors all stem from a man aged 25-45 years in good health and CMV-seronegative.

The chain uses TRBV4-1 and TRBJ1-6, with D tentatively TRBD1 (5 bases). CDR3 length: 19 amino acids. V dropped 0 bases and J dropped 9 bases, with 24 bases sitting between them. Per germline, CDR1 MGHRA and CDR2 YSYEKL. The CDR3 reads CASSQDSFGGGSGGSPLHF. CDR3 bases: TGCGCCAGCAGCCAAGATTCTTTCGGGGGGGGGTCTGGAGGTTCACCCCTCCACTTT.

The rearrangement links TRBV6-5 to TRBJ1-5, with TRBD1 as a possible D gene (5 bases). V was cut by 2 bases and J by 2 bases, with 13 bases left in between. The germline V gene encodes CDR1 MNHEY and CDR2 SVGAGI. CDR3 size: 16 residues. The DNA of the CDR3 is TGTGCCAGCAGTTACCCAGCAGGGATCGGCAATCAGCCCCAGCATTTT. This translates into CASSYPAGIGNQPQHF.

As to this clone: Different DNA sequences within this sample yield the same CDR3. The chain links TRBV27 to TRBJ2-7; D remains unclear. The germline CDR1 and CDR2 sequences are MNHEY and SMNVEV (reference sequence). CDR3 size: 13 residues. V lost 0 bases, J lost 3 bases, and 6 bases lay in between. CDR3: CASSLSSGYEQYF. CDR3 DNA: TGTGCCAGCAGTTTATCATCGGGCTACGAGCAGTACTTC.

This CDR3 is CASSDRTETPEAFF. The CDR3 region has the DNA TGCGCCAGCAGTGATCGGACAGAAACCCCAGAAGCTTTCTTT. The J gene is TRBJ1-1, the V gene TRBV10-1; the D gene is possibly TRBD1 (6 bases). V was clipped by 3 bases and J by 8 bases, with 16 bases between them. This CDR3 comprises 14 residues. Germline V gene data show CDR1 as WNHNN and CDR2 as SYGVQD (reference sequence).

This sequence joins TRBV5-1 and TRBJ1-1; 9 bases are a match to TRBD1. The CDR3 loop spans 14 amino acids. Germline lookup yields CDR1 SGHRS and CDR2 YFSETQ. V shed 2 bases and J 11 bases; nucleotides not matched to a gene: 10. The CDR3 bases are TGCGCCAGCAGCTTACAGGGGGCGTCGGGCCACGCTTTCTTT. Translating gives CASSLQGASGHAFF.

The chain links TRBV9 to TRBJ2-7, with D perhaps matching TRBD2 (5 bases). Looked up from germline, CDR1 is SGDLS and CDR2 is YYNGEE. Trimming removed 0 bases from V and 2 bases from J, with 12 bases in between. The CDR3 extends over 15 amino acids. CDR3 amino acids: CASSVASGATYEQYF. CDR3 nucleotide sequence: TGTGCCAGCAGCGTAGCGAGCGGAGCGACCTACGAGCAGTACTTC.

The chain carries TRBV18 and TRBJ2-3, with 10 positions matching TRBD2. Germline CDR1 and CDR2: KGHSH and LQKENI. The CDR3 loop spans 15 amino acids. The J segment lost 2 bases and the V segment lost 8 bases, leaving 7 bases of the junction unmatched. The CDR3 here is CASNLAGASTDTQYF. The CDR3 bases are TGTGCCAGCAACCTAGCGGGAGCCTCCACAGATACGCAGTATTTT.

The chain recombines TRBV6-1 with TRBJ1-1, with TRBD1 matching over 7 bases. V lost 0 bases and J lost 1; bases outside the gene matches: 11. The CDR3 loop spans 18 amino acids. Germline V gene sequence: CDR1 MNHNS, CDR2 SASEGT. The CDR3 here is CASSEAQRRGRRNTEAFF. The CDR3 nucleotides read TGTGCCAGCAGTGAAGCTCAGCGTAGGGGGCGACGGAACACTGAAGCTTTCTTT.

CDR3 loop: CASSPPPGLRPANNEQFF. The DNA for the CDR3 is TGTGCCAGCAGTCCCCCCCCGGGACTACGCCCTGCAAACAATGAGCAGTTCTTC. This chain links TRBV28 with TRBJ2-1, with 7 bases matching TRBD2. V shed 5 bases and J 5 bases; nucleotides not matched to a gene: 18. The CDR3 contains 18 residues. Germline-derived CDR1 and CDR2 are MDHEN and SYDVKM.

This clone was seen a few times. The V gene is TRBV4-3, the J gene TRBJ1-1; no clear D gene. The CDR3 is 14 amino acids. From germline, CDR1 is LGHNA and CDR2 YSLEER. V shed 0 bases and J shed 11 bases, with 16 bases lying between them. The CDR3 spells CASSQDGKRGGAFF. The CDR3 DNA is TGCGCCAGCAGCCAAGATGGTAAGCGAGGAGGTGCTTTCTTT.